These T cell receptor beta chains were read from a single sample in a study of control samples from healthy donors and cancer patients. Assay used: immunoSEQ multiplex PCR; TCRdb lists only in-frame clones, some missing. The table includes just under 100,000 clones, over 90% detected once. The specimen sequenced was blood. The receptor set was obtained from a man aged 18 to 29 in good health. The CDR3 runs from the conserved cysteine through the conserved F or W. A D gene is named only where the DNA matches it firmly. Not all rows give a size; the values are once, few, many and, for expanded clones, a class.

D,V,J,size,DNA,CDR3
.,TRBV2,TRBJ2-3,once,TGTGCCAGCAGTGATTGGGGGCGCACAGATACGCAGTATTTT,CASSDWGRTDTQYF
TRBD2,TRBV9,TRBJ2-1,.,TGTGCCAGCAGCGTAGCTACGCGGGGGGCTAACAATGAGCAGTTCTTC,CASSVATRGANNEQFF
TRBD2,TRBV6-5,TRBJ2-7,.,TGTGCCAGCAGTTACGGCGGGGGCGAGCAGTACTTC,CASSYGGGEQYF
TRBD1,TRBV30,TRBJ1-1,.,TGTGCCTGGAGGGGACTCGACAGGGTCACTGAAGCTTTCTTT,CAWRGLDRVTEAFF
TRBD2,TRBV15,TRBJ2-1,.,TGTGCCACCAGCATAACCGGGCGGGGGGGTATCAGTGAGCAGTTCTTC,CATSITGRGGISEQFF
TRBD1,TRBV30,TRBJ1-6,.,TGTGCCTGGAGTGCCCCGGGACAGGGGTTTGTTGTATCACCCCTCCACTTT,CAWSAPGQGFVVSPLHF
.,TRBV27,TRBJ2-7,.,TGTGCCAGCAGTCGCGGGACACTTTACGAGCAGTACTTC,CASSRGTLYEQYF
.,TRBV5-6,TRBJ1-5,.,TGTGCCAGCAGCTCCCTCGAAAGGGGGAGTCATCAGCCCCAGCATTTT,CASSSLERGSHQPQHF
.,TRBV19,TRBJ2-3,.,TGTGCCAGTACCAAAACAGGTTTCCCAGATACGCAGTATTTT,CASTKTGFPDTQYF
.,TRBV6-5,TRBJ1-4,.,TGTGCCAGCAGACAGGGCCATTCAATAGAAAAACTGTTTTTT,CASRQGHSIEKLFF